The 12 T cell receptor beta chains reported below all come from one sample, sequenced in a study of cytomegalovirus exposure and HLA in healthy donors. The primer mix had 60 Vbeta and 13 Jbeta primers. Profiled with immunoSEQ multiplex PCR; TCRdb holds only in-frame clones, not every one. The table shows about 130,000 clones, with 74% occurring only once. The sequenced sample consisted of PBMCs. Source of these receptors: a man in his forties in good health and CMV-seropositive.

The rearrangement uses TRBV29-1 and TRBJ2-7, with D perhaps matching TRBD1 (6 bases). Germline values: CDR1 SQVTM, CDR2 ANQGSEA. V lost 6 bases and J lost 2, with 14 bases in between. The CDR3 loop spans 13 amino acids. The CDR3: CSVVRTDTYEQYF. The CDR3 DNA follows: TGCAGCGTCGTCCGGACAGATACCTACGAGCAGTACTTC.

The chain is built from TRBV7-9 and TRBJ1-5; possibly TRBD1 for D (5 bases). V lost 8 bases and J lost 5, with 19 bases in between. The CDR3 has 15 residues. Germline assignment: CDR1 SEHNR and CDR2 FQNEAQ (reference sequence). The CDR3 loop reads CASAKAQTGDQPQHF. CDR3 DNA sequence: TGTGCCAGCGCTAAGGCCCAAACGGGGGATCAGCCCCAGCATTTT. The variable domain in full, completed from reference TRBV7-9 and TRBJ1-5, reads DTGVSQNPRHKITKRGQNVTFRCDPISEHNRLYWYRQTLGQGPEFLTYFQNEAQLEKSRLLSDRFSAERPKGSFSTLEIQRTEQGDSAMYLCASAKAQTGDQPQHFGDGTRLSIL.

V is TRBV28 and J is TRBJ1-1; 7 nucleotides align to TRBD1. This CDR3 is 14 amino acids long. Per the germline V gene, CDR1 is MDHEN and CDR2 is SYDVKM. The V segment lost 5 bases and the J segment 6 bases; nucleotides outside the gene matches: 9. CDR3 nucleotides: TGTGCCAGCAGTCCTGACAGGGAAATATCTGAAGCTTTCTTT. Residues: CASSPDREISEAFF.

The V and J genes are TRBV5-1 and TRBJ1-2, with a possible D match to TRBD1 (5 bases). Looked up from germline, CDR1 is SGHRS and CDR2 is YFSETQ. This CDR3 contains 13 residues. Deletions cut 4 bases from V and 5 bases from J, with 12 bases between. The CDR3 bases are TGCGCCAGCAGCCCCCAGGGTGGGTATGGCTACACCTTC. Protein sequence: CASSPQGGYGYTF.

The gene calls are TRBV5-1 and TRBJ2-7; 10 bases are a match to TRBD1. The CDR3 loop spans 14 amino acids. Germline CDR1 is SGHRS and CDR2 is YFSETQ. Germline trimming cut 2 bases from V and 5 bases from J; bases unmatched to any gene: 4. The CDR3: CASSFGQGEDEQYF. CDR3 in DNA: TGCGCCAGCAGCTTTGGACAGGGGGAGGACGAGCAGTACTTC.

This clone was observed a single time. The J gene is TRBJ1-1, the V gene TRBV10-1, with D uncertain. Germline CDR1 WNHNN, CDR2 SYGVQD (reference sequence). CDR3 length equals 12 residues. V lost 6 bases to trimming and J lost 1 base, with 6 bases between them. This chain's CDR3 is CASRAGNTEAFF. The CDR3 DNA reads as TGCGCCAGCAGGGCGGGGAACACTGAAGCTTTCTTT.

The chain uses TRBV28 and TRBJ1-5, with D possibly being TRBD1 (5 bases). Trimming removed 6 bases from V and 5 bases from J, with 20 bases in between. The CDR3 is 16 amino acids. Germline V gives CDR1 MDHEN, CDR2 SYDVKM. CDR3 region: CASRTAQGKGYQPQHF. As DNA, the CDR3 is TGTGCCAGCAGGACGGCTCAGGGTAAGGGTTATCAGCCCCAGCATTTT.

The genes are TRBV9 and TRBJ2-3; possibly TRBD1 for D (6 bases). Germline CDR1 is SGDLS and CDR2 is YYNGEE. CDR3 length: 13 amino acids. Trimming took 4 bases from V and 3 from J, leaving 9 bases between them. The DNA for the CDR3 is TGTGCCAGCAGCTCAGGGGTGACAGATACGCAGTATTTT. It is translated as CASSSGVTDTQYF.

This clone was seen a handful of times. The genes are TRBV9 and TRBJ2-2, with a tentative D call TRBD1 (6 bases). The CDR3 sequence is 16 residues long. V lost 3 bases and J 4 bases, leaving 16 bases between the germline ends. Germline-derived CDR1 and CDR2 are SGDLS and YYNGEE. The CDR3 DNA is TGTGCCAGCAGCGCAACAGGGAAGGCTCGCACCGGGGAGCTGTTTTTT. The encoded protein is CASSATGKARTGELFF. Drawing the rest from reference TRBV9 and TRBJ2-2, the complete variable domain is DSGVTQTPKHLITATGQRVTLRCSPRSGDLSVYWYQQSLDQGLQFLIQYYNGEERAKGNILERFSAQQFPDLHSELNLSSLELGDSALYFCASSATGKARTGELFFGEGSRLTVL.

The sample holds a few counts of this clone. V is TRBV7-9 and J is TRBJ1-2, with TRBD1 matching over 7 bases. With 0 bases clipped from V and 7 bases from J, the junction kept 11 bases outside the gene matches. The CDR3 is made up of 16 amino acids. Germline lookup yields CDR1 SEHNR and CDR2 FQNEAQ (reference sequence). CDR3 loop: CASSLAFRGTVPGYTF. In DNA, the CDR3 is TGTGCCAGCAGCTTAGCGTTTAGAGGGACAGTTCCTGGCTACACCTTC. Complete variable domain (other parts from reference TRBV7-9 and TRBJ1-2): DTGVSQNPRHKITKRGQNVTFRCDPISEHNRLYWYRQTLGQGPEFLTYFQNEAQLEKSRLLSDRFSAERPKGSFSTLEIQRTEQGDSAMYLCASSLAFRGTVPGYTFGSGTRLTVV.

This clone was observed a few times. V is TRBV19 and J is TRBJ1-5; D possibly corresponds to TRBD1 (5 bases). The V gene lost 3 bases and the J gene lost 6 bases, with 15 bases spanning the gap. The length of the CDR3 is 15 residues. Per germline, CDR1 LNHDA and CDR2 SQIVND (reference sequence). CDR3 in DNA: TGTGCCAGTAGTATCCGGCAGGGAGGCCGTCAGCCCCAGCATTTT. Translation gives CASSIRQGGRQPQHF.

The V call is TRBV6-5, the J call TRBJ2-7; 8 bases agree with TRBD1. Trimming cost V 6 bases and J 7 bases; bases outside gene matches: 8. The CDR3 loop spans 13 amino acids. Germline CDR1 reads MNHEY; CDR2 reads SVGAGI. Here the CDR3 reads CASRQGGRGEQYF. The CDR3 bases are TGTGCCAGCAGACAGGGGGGACGGGGAGAGCAGTACTTC.